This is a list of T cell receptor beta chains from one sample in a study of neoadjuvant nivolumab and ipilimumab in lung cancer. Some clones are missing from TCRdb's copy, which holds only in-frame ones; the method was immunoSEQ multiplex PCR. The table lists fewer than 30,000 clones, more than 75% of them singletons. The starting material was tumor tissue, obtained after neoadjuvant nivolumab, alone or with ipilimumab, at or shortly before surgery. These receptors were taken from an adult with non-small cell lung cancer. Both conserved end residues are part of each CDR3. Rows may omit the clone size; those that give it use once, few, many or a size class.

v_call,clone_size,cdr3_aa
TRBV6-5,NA,CASSYLDSSGGELFF
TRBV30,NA,CAWNHPQETQYF
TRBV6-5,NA,CASSYGVGTDTQYF
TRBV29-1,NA,CSVDGAYNEQFF
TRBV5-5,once,CASSITGEAEQYF
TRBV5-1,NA,CASLAGSSTDTQYF
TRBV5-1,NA,CASSLIYSVSSYNEQFF
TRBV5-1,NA,CASSFIGEFSYEQYF
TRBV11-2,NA,CASSSGAGELFF
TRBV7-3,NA,CASSSGLAGEQYF
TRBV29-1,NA,CSVESPAGHTEAFF
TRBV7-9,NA,CASSIRDYGYTF
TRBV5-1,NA,CASSFGTSQETQYF
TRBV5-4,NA,CASSWTLASGPDTQYF
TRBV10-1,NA,CASSAALAGQGYTF
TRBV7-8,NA,CASSSGLAGGIRGISEQFF
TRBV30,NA,CAWSPGEGISGNTIYF
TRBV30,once,CAWGGTLSEQYF
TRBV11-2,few,CASSLEGRTLAYEQYF
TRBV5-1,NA,CASSLEGVGHGYTF
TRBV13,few,CASSTGGANVLTF
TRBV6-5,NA,CASSRGPTVSYEQYF
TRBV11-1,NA,CASSGYGWNTQYF
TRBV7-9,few,CASSLEQGTVEAFF
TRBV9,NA,CASSAYPGVGFYEQYF
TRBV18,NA,CASSPPRSYEQYF
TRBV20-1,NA,CSARADYEQYF
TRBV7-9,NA,CASSSGLGSHSTSEQPQHF
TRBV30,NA,CAWTGVTVMNTEAFF
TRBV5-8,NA,CASSLTGFSGANVLTF
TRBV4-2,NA,CASSQVSGNNEQFF
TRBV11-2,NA,CASSLDPRRRLYEQYF
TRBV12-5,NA,CASAPLAGGPSDTQYF
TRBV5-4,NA,CASNPDLAAYEQYF
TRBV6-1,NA,CASSEVGGWVNQPQHF
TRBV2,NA,CASRGTSGGPLSGANVLTF
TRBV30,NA,CAWRRPGQGDYTF
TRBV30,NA,CAWTGAFF
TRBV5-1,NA,CASSEGVTEAFF
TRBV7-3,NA,CASSLEGTYNEQFF
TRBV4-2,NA,CASSQAAHRTYNEQFF
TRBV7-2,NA,CASSFSGSSYNEQFF
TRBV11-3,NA,CASTLGGWNTEAFF
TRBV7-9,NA,CASSLGSGGGQPQHF
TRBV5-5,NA,CASSLQGLQNAYEQYF
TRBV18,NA,CASSRSPPTEGYEQYF
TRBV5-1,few,CASSFIGIGYGYTF
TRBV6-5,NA,CASSPTGSEQYF
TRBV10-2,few,CASSESVDTQYF
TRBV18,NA,CASSPRDTPQPQHF